One T cell receptor (beta chain) is described in this entry. Its antigen is not identified. This entry belongs to a study of T cells in tumors after PD-1 blockade. As for the study in general: Treatment was either pembrolizumab 200 mg every 3 weeks or cemiplimab 350 mg every 2 weeks. Some patients also took daily vismodegib 150 mg during anti-PD-1 treatment. On average, peripheral blood gave 100,000 to 140,000 TCR templates and 35,000 to 40,000 unique clonotypes. Study conclusions and caveats: Some novel exhausted tumor clones appeared in pre-treatment blood, suggesting peripheral recruitment.

The V gene end was trimmed by 5 bases and the J gene end by 6 bases; junction bases not matched to a gene: 6. The CDR3 is made up of 12 amino acids. CDR1 and CDR2 (germline): GTSNPN, SVGIG (reference sequence). Profiled with immunoSEQ multiplex PCR; TCRdb holds only in-frame clones, not every one. The top ten hold 4% to 5% of the sample, which has tens of thousands of clones, about 84% seen once. The sequences come from PBMCs, collected before anti-PD-1 treatment. The J gene is TRBJ2-7, the V gene TRBV30, with 8 nucleotides matching TRBD1. This clonotype was sampled from a human donor with basal cell carcinoma. Written as DNA, the CDR3 is TGTGCCTGGGGACAGGGTGGAGGCGAGCAGTACTTC. Translation: CAWGQGGGEQYF.